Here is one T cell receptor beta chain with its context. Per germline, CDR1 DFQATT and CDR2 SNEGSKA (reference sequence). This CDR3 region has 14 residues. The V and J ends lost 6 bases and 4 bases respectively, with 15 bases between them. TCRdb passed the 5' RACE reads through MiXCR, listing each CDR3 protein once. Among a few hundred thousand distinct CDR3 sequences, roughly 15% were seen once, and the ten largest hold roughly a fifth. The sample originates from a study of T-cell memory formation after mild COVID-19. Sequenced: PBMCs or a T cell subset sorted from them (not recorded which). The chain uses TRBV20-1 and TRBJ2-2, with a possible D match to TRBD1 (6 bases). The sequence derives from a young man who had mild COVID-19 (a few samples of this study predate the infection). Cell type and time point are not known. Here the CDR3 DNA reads TGCAGTGCATCTACAGGGTTGGGCACCGGGGAGCTGTTTTTT. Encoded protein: CSASTGLGTGELFF.